This T cell receptor (beta chain) was profiled in a study of blood T cell repertoires in COVID-19. V was clipped by 6 bases and J by 0 bases; unmatched bases: 6. This CDR3 region has 15 residues. Germline V gene lookup returns CDR1 LNHDA and CDR2 SQIVND (reference sequence). Clones were sequenced by immunoSEQ multiplex PCR, and TCRdb holds only the in-frame ones, with some missing. The sample consists of roughly 410,000 clones, about 91% of them appearing once. Source material: peripheral blood. The sequence was obtained from a woman aged 40-49 years with COVID-19, enrolled during active disease. The chain employs TRBV19 and TRBJ2-3; 7 bases are a match to TRBD1. The CDR3 sequence: CASRTRQGSTDTQYF. Written as DNA, the CDR3 is TGTGCCAGTAGGACGAGACAGGGTAGCACAGATACGCAGTATTTT.